Presented here are 5 T cell receptor beta chains from one specimen sequenced in a study of T cell responses to AZD1222 COVID-19 vaccine. Sequenced by immunoSEQ multiplex PCR; TCRdb stores in-frame clones only, minus some. This sample has roughly 120,000 clones, with just over 85% found just once. This specimen was peripheral blood, taken on day 0 of AZD1222 vaccination. Receptors originate from an adult in good health.

The V gene is TRBV4-2, the J gene TRBJ2-5; the D gene could be TRBD1 or TRBD2 (6 bases each). Trimming shortened V by 4 bases and J by 1 base, and 10 bases separated the two germline ends. Looked up from germline, CDR1 is LGHNA and CDR2 is YNFKEQ. The CDR3 is made up of 14 amino acids. The CDR3 sequence: CASSLTGAQETQYF. The CDR3 DNA follows: TGTGCCAGCAGCCTTACGGGGGCCCAAGAGACCCAGTACTTC.

V and J are TRBV2 and TRBJ2-1, with D perhaps given as TRBD1 or TRBD2 (5 bases each). The germline V gene encodes CDR1 SNHLY and CDR2 FYNNEI. The V end lost 6 bases, the J end lost 0 bases, and 15 bases lay between the germline ends. CDR3 size: 16 residues. The CDR3 spells CASSQGRQSSYNEQFF. The CDR3 coding sequence is TGTGCCAGCAGCCAGGGACGGCAAAGCTCCTACAATGAGCAGTTCTTC.

The genes are TRBV6-5 and TRBJ1-1, with TRBD1 matching over 7 bases. The trim removed 5 bases at V and 4 bases at J, leaving 7 bases unmatched. Germline V gene data show CDR1 as MNHEY and CDR2 as SVGAGI. CDR3 length: 14 residues. The CDR3 nucleotides read TGTGCCAGCAGTCCCCTGGGGACAGTCACTGAAGCTTTCTTT. Translation gives CASSPLGTVTEAFF.

The rearrangement joins TRBV24-1 to TRBJ2-1, with 10 bases matching TRBD2. The germline V gene encodes CDR1 KGHDR and CDR2 SFDVKD. The trim removed 8 bases at V and 3 bases at J, leaving 3 bases unmatched. The CDR3 has 14 amino acids. CDR3 residues: CATKEREGYNEQFF. The DNA of the CDR3 is TGTGCCACCAAGGAGCGGGAGGGCTACAATGAGCAGTTCTTC.

V gene TRBV19 combines with J gene TRBJ2-1; 8 nucleotides align to TRBD2. V lost 5 bases to trimming and J lost 4 bases; unmatched junction nucleotides: 7. Germline CDR1 is LNHDA and CDR2 is SQIVND (reference sequence). This CDR3 has 15 amino acids. CDR3 sequence reads: CASSLRGGRYNEQFF. The CDR3 coding sequence is TGTGCCAGTAGTTTACGGGGGGGCCGATACAATGAGCAGTTCTTC. The variable domain in full, completed from reference TRBV19 and TRBJ2-1, reads DGGITQSPKYLFRKEGQNVTLSCEQNLNHDAMYWYRQDPGQGLRLIYYSQIVNDFQKGDIAEGYSVSREKKESFPLTVTSAQKNPTAFYLCASSLRGGRYNEQFFGPGTRLTVL.